This paragraph covers one T cell receptor (beta chain) sequence. Original processing notes: Reference gene primer amplification yielded estimated nucleated cell counts. TCRdb keeps only in-frame clones here, not all; method: immunoSEQ multiplex PCR. V, J and clone size are taken as reported in that table, and D and trimming were inferred from the DNA itself. Of roughly 94,000 clones in the sample, 80% to 90% were seen once. The data were obtained in a study of blood T cell repertoires in COVID-19. Across the study: The study drew acute and convalescent COVID-19 samples from the United States, Italy and Spain.

V dropped 5 bases and J dropped 9; count of bases not matched to a gene: 7. Germline values: CDR1 MDHEN, CDR2 SYDVKM. The CDR3 sequence is 15 residues long. V usage is TRBV28 and J usage is TRBJ1-6, with 10 bases fitting TRBD1. The sequence derives from a man in his sixties with acute or convalescent COVID-19. The source material was peripheral blood. CDR3: CASSLDRGRFSPLHF. Written as DNA, the CDR3 is TGTGCCAGCAGTCTCGACAGGGGGCGCTTTTCACCCCTCCACTTT.